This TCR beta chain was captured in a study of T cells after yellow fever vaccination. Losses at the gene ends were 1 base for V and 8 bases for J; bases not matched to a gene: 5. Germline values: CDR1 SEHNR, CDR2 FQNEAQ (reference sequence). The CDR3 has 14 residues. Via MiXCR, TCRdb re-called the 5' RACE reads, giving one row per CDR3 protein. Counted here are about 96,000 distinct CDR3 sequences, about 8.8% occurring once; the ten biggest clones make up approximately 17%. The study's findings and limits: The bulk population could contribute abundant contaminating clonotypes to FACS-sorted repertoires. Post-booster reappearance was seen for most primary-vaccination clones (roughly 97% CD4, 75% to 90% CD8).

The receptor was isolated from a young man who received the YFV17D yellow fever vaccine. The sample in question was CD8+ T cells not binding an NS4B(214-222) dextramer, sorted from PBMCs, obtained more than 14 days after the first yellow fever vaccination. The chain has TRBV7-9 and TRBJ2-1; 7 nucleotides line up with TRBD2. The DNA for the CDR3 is TGTGCCAGCAGCTTAGTCCTGACTAGCCATGAGCAGTTCTTC. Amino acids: CASSLVLTSHEQFF.